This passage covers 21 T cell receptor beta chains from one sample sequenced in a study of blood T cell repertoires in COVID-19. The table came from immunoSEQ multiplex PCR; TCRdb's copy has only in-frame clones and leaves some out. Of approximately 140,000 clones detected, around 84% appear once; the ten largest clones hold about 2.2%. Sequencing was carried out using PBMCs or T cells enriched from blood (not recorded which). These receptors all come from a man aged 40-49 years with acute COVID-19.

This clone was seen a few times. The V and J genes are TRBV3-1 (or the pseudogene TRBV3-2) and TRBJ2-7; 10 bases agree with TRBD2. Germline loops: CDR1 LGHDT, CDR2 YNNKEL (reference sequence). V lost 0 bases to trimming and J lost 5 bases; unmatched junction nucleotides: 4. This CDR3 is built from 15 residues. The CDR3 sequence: CASSQDPSGGDEQYF. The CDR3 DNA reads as TGTGCCAGCAGCCAAGATCCTAGCGGGGGAGACGAGCAGTACTTC.

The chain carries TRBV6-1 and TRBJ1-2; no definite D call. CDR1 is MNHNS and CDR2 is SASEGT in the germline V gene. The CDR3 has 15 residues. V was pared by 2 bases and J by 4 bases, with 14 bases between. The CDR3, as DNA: TGTGCCAGCAGTGAAAATTCGGCGGTCATCTATGGCTACACCTTC. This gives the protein CASSENSAVIYGYTF.

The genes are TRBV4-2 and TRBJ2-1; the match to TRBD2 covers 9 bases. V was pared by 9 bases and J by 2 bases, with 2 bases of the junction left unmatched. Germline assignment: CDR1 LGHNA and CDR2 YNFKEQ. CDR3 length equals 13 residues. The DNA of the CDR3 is TGTGCCAGTTCTAGCGGGACCTACAATGAGCAGTTCTTC. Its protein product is CASSSGTYNEQFF.

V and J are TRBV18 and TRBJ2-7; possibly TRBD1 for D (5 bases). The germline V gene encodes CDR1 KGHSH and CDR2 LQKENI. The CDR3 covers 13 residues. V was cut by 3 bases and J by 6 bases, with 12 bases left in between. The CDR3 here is CASSPDTPGEQYF. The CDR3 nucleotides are TGTGCCAGCTCACCGGACACCCCTGGCGAGCAGTACTTC.

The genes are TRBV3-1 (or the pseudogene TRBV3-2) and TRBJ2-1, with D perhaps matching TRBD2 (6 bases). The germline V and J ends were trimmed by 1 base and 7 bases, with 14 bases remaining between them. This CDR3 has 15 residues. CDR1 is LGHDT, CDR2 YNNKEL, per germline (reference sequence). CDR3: CASSQAPGLANEQFF. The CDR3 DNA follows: TGTGCCAGCAGCCAAGCCCCGGGGCTAGCGAATGAGCAGTTCTTC.

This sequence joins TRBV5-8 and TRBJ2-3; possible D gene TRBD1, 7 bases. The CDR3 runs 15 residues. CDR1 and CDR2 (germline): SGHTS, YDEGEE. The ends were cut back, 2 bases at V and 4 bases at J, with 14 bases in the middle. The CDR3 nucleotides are TGTGCCAGCAGCTTTAGGGCCAGGGGGGCAGATACGCAGTATTTT. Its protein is CASSFRARGADTQYF. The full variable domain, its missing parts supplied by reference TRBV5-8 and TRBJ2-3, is EAGVTQSPTHLIKTRGQQATLRCSPISGHTSVYWYQQALGLGLQFLLWYDEGEERNRGNFPPRFSGRQFPNYSSELNVNALELEDSALYLCASSFRARGADTQYFGPGTRLTVL.

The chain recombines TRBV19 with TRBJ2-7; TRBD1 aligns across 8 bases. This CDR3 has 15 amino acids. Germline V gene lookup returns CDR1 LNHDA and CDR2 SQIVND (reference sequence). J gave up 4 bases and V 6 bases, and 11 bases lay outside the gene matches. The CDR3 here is CASSKAGTGEYEQYF. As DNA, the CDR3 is TGTGCCAGTAGCAAGGCCGGGACAGGTGAATACGAGCAGTACTTC.

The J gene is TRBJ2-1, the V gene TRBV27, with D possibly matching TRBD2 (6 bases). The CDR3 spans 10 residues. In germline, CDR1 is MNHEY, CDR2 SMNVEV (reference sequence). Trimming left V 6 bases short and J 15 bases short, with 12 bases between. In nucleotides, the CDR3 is TGTGCCAGCAGATCGGGAGAGATGTTCTTC. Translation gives CASRSGEMFF.

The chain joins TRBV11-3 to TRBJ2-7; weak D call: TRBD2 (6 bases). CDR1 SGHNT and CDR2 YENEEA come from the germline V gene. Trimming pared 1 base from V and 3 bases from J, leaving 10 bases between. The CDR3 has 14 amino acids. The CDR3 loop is CASSLGGVGYEQYF. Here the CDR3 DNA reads TGTGCCAGCAGCTTAGGGGGGGTCGGCTACGAGCAGTACTTC.

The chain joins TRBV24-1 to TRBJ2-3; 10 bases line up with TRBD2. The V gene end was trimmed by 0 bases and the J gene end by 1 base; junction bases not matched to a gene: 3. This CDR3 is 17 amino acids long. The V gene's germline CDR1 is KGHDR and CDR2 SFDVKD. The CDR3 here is CATSDLPLAGGTDTQYF. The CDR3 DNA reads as TGTGCCACCAGTGATTTGCCGCTAGCGGGGGGCACAGATACGCAGTATTTT.

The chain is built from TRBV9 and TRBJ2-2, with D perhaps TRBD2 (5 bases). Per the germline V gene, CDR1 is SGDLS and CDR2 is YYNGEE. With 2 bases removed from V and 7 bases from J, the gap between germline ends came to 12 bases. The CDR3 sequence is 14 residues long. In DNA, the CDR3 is TGTGCCAGCAGCGTCGACTGGGCGGGCGGGGAGCTGTTTTTT. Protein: CASSVDWAGGELFF. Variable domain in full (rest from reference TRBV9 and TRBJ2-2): DSGVTQTPKHLITATGQRVTLRCSPRSGDLSVYWYQQSLDQGLQFLIQYYNGEERAKGNILERFSAQQFPDLHSELNLSSLELGDSALYFCASSVDWAGGELFFGEGSRLTVL.

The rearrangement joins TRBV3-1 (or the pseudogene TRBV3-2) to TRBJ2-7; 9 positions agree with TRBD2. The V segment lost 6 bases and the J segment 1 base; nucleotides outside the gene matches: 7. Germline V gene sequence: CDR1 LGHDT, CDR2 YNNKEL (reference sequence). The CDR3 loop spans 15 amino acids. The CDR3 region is CASRSSGRTSYEQYF. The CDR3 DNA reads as TGTGCCAGCAGGTCAAGCGGGAGGACGTCCTACGAGCAGTACTTC.

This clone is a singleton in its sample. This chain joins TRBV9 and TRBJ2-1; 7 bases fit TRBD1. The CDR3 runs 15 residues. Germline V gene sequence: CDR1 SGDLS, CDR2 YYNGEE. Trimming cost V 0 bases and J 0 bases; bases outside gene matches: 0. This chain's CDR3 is CASSVGQGSYNEQFF. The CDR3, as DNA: TGTGCCAGCAGCGTAGGACAGGGCTCCTACAATGAGCAGTTCTTC.

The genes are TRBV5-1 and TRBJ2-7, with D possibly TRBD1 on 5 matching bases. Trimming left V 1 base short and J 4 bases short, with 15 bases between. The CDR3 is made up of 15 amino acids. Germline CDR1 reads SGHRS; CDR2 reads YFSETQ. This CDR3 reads CASSLLGQGPYEQYF. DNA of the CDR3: TGCGCCAGCAGCTTGCTCGGACAAGGGCCATACGAGCAGTACTTC.

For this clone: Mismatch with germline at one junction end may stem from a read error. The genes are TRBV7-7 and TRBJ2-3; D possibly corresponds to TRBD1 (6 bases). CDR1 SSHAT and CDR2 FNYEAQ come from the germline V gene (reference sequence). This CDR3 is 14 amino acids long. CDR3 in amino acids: CASSPGTPPSTQYF. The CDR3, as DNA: TGTGCTAGCAGCCCAGGGACACCGCCCTCTACGCAGTATTTT.

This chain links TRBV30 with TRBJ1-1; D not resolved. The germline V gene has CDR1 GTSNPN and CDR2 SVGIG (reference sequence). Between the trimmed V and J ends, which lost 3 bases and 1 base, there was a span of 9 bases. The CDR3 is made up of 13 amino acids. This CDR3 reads CAWSPTANTEAFF. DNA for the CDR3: TGTGCCTGGAGCCCAACAGCGAACACTGAAGCTTTCTTT.

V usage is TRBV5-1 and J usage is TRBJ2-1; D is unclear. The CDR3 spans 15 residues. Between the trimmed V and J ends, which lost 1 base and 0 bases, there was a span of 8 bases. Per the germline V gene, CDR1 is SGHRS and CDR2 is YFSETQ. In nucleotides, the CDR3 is TGCGCCAGCAGCTTGATCCGGAGCTCCTACAATGAGCAGTTCTTC. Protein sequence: CASSLIRSSYNEQFF.

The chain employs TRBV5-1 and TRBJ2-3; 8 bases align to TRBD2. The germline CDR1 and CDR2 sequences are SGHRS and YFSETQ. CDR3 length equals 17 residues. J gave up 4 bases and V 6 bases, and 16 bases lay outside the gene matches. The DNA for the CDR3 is TGCGCCAGCAAAAGTTGGGCCAGCGGGAGTGGACCAGATACGCAGTATTTT. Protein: CASKSWASGSGPDTQYF.

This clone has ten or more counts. This chain's CDR3 is CASQTGGGWGQPQHF. The CDR3 DNA sequence: TGTGCCAGCCAAACAGGCGGGGGCTGGGGACAGCCCCAGCATTTT. The rearrangement joins TRBV19 to TRBJ1-5; tentatively, D is TRBD1 (6 bases). Germline V lookup: CDR1 LNHDA, CDR2 SQIVND (reference sequence). The CDR3 loop spans 15 amino acids. Trimming took 9 bases from V and 7 from J, leaving 22 bases between them.

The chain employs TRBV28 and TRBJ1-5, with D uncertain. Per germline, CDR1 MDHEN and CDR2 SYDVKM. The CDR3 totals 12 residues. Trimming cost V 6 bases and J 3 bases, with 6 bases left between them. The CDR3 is CASSVNNQPQHF. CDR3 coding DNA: TGTGCCAGCAGCGTTAACAATCAGCCCCAGCATTTT.

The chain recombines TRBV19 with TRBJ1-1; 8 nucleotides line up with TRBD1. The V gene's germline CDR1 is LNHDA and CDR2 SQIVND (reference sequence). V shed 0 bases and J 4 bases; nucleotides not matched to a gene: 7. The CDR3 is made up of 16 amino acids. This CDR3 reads CASSIDQGARFTEAFF. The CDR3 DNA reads TGTGCCAGTAGTATAGATCAGGGGGCGCGCTTCACTGAAGCTTTCTTT.